The rows below give T cell receptor beta chains drawn from one sample of a study of blood T cell repertoires in COVID-19. Measured with immunoSEQ multiplex PCR; TCRdb has only the in-frame clones, and not every one. In the table there are almost 250,000 clones, around 89% of which are singletons. Sequenced sample: PBMCs or T cells enriched from blood (not recorded which). Receptors were obtained from a woman aged 25 to 39 who had recovered from COVID-19. Both conserved end residues are part of each CDR3. A D gene is named only where the DNA matches it firmly. A row's size may be missing; if present it is once, few, many or a size class.

j_call clone_size v_call d_call cdr3_nt cdr3_aa
TRBJ2-3 once TRBV5-4 . TGTGCCAGCAGCCCTGGACTCAGCACAGATACGCAGTATTTT CASSPGLSTDTQYF
TRBJ2-1 . TRBV6-5 TRBD1 TGTGCCAGCATTTCGGGAGGACAGGGGGACAATGAGCAGTTCTTC CASISGGQGDNEQFF
TRBJ2-1 . TRBV7-2 TRBD2 TGTGCCAGCAGCCCTGGACTAGCGGGAGAGAATTCCTACAATGAGCAGTTCTTC CASSPGLAGENSYNEQFF
TRBJ1-1 . TRBV4-2 TRBD1 TGTGCCAGCAGCCAAGTTTTGGGACAGACGAACACTGAAGCTTTCTTT CASSQVLGQTNTEAFF
TRBJ1-2 . TRBV7-6 . TGTGCCAGCAGCCCCACGGGGTACGGCTACACCTTC CASSPTGYGYTF
TRBJ1-4 . TRBV4-2 . TGTGCCAGCAGTTACTCAGGGGCAACTAATGAAAAACTGTTTTTT CASSYSGATNEKLFF
TRBJ1-1 . TRBV7-2 TRBD1 TGTGCCAGCAGCTTATATGGGACAGGGCAAACTGAAGCTTTCTTT CASSLYGTGQTEAFF
TRBJ2-5 . TRBV27 TRBD2 TGTGCCAGCTCCCTAGCGGGAGCCTCAGAGACCCAGTACTTC CASSLAGASETQYF
TRBJ2-1 . TRBV2 . TGTGCCACCGTCCTGGGGGGTGGGACCTACAATGAGCAGTTCTTC CATVLGGGTYNEQFF
TRBJ1-1 . TRBV7-8 . TGTGCCAGCAGCGCCCTACAGGGCCAGAACACTGAAGCTTTCTTT CASSALQGQNTEAFF
TRBJ2-2 . TRBV28 . TGTGCCAGCAGTTGGCCAACCACCGGGGAGCTGTTTTTT CASSWPTTGELFF
TRBJ1-1 . TRBV19 . TGTGCCAGTAGTATAGCCAGAGGGTTGGGCACTGAAGCTTTCTTT CASSIARGLGTEAFF
TRBJ1-6 . TRBV27 TRBD1 TGTGCCAGCAGTTCCCGGGACAGGGGTGGGTCACCCCTCCACTTT CASSSRDRGGSPLHF